One sample yielded the 9 T cell receptor beta chains listed below, sequenced in a study of early T cells in non-severe SARS-CoV-2 infection. From the 5' RACE reads, TCRdb called clonotypes with MiXCR, one entry per CDR3 protein. The data hold 45,000 to 75,000 distinct CDR3 sequences, with over 10% observed a single time. Sequenced: whole blood. All receptors derive from an adult who was a healthcare worker with PCR-confirmed SARS-CoV-2 infection or an uninfected control (not recorded which).

The table lists this clonotype with a few counts. This sequence joins TRBV12-3 or TRBV12-4 and TRBJ2-3; D is possibly TRBD2 (5 bases). The V gene lost 6 bases and the J gene lost 5 bases, with 9 bases spanning the gap. The CDR3 sequence is 12 residues long. The CDR3 loop is CASRASGDTQYF. CDR3 nucleotide sequence: TGTGCCAGCAGGGCGAGCGGAGATACGCAGTATTTT.

This clonotype was counted between two and nine times. This chain links TRBV5-1 with TRBJ2-2; D remains unclear. The V end was cut by 1 base, the J end by 0 bases, with 7 bases between. Germline CDR1 SGHRS, CDR2 YFSETQ. The CDR3 runs to 15 residues. CDR3 nucleotides: TGCGCCAGCAGCTTGTATGGTACGAACACCGGGGAGCTGTTTTTT. Its translation is CASSLYGTNTGELFF.

This chain connects TRBV11-2 to TRBJ2-3; D gene ambiguous. This CDR3 has 12 residues. Germline loops: CDR1 SGHAT, CDR2 FQNNGV. Between the trimmed V and J ends, which lost 5 bases and 6 bases, there was a span of 9 bases. The chain's CDR3 is CASSPGLDTQYF. The DNA for the CDR3 is TGTGCCAGCAGCCCAGGATTGGATACGCAGTATTTT.

The rearrangement joins TRBV6-5 to TRBJ2-2; no definite D call. Trimming pared 4 bases from V and 7 bases from J, leaving 4 bases between. This CDR3 spans 11 amino acids. Germline assignment: CDR1 MNHEY and CDR2 SVGAGI. The CDR3 nucleotides are TGTGCCAGCAGTTTTGGCGGGGAGCTGTTTTTT. Translated, it gives CASSFGGELFF.

This clonotype was seen at least ten times. The chain carries TRBV12-3 or TRBV12-4 and TRBJ1-5, with 10 bases lining up with TRBD1. J was trimmed by 6 bases and V by 6 bases; bases with no gene match: 14. This CDR3 is built from 17 residues. This CDR3 is CASSLLRTGGIIQPQHF. The CDR3 nucleotides are TGTGCCAGCAGCCTACTGAGGACAGGGGGGATTATTCAGCCCCAGCATTTT.

This clonotype was picked up a small number of times. The CDR3 loop reads CASTLEGLSYGYTF. The DNA for the CDR3 is TGTGCCAGCACCTTAGAGGGCCTGAGCTATGGCTACACCTTC. The chain recombines TRBV5-4 with TRBJ1-2; no clear D. The CDR3 contains 14 residues. Per germline, CDR1 SGHNT and CDR2 YYREEE (reference sequence). V dropped 6 bases and J dropped 4 bases, with 16 bases sitting between them. Full variable domain (remainder filled in from reference TRBV5-4 and TRBJ1-2): ETGVTQSPTHLIKTRGQQVTLRCSSQSGHNTVSWYQQALGQGPQFIFQYYREEENGRGNFPPRFSGLQFPNYSSELNVNALELDDSALYLCASTLEGLSYGYTFGSGTRLTVV.

About this clonotype: This could be a read error, since a much larger clone is one nucleotide away. The chain recombines TRBV6-5 with TRBJ2-7; D not resolved. This CDR3 has 14 residues. Germline-derived CDR1 and CDR2 are MNHEY and SVGAGI. The V end was cut by 5 bases, the J end by 0 bases, with 11 bases between. The CDR3 nucleotides are TGTGCCAGCAGTGACAATAACAACTCCTACGAGCAGTACTTC. Residues: CASSDNNNSYEQYF.

A few counts support this clonotype. The genes are TRBV28 and TRBJ2-7; maybe TRBD2 (6 bases). Trimming pared 2 bases from V and 0 bases from J, leaving 14 bases between. There are 16 residues in the CDR3. Germline CDR1 is MDHEN and CDR2 is SYDVKM. The CDR3: CASSLPLAASSYEQYF. CDR3 in DNA: TGTGCCAGCAGTTTACCTTTAGCGGCGAGCTCCTACGAGCAGTACTTC.

The DNA of the CDR3 is TGTGCCAGCAGCGCAAGACAGGGCGGATCTGGAAACACCATATATTTT. It codes for CASSARQGGSGNTIYF. The V and J genes are TRBV9 and TRBJ1-3; 7 nucleotides align to TRBD1. V lost 3 bases to trimming and J lost 1 base; unmatched junction nucleotides: 7. The CDR3 is made up of 16 amino acids. CDR1 and CDR2 from the germline V gene are SGDLS and YYNGEE.